This TCR beta chain is drawn from a study of shared clonotypes between healthy human individuals. Germline V lookup: CDR1 MNHNS, CDR2 SASEGT. J lost 0 bases, V lost 4 bases, and 6 bases had no gene match. The CDR3 loop spans 16 amino acids. Here immunoSEQ multiplex PCR was the method, and the copy in TCRdb shows in-frame clones only, minus some. The sample shows about 2,500,000 clones, roughly nine tenths of them seen only once. The source material was naive CD4+ T cells sorted from blood. The subset here: CD45RA+ positively selected. The TCR sequence derives from a young man in good health. The chain links TRBV6-1 to TRBJ2-3, with 8 bases lining up with TRBD1. CDR3 sequence (DNA): TGTGCCAGCAGTGCACAAACAGGGGGAAGCACAGATACGCAGTATTTT. This sequence encodes CASSAQTGGSTDTQYF.